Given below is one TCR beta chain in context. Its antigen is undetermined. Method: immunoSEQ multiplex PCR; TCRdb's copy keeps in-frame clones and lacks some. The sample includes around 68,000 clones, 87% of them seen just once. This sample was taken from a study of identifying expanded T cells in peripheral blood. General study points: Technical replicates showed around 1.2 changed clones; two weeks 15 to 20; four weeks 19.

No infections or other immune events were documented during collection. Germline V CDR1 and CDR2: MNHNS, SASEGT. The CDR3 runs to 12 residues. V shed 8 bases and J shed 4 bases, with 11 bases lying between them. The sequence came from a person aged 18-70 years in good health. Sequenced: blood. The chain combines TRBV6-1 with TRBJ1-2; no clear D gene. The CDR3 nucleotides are TGTGCCAGCTATCAAGGGATCTATGGCTACACCTTC. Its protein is CASYQGIYGYTF.